This T cell receptor (beta chain) was recorded in a study of T cells after yellow fever vaccination. From the 5' RACE reads, TCRdb called clonotypes with MiXCR, one entry per CDR3 protein. The sample contains around 600,000 distinct CDR3 sequences, more than 9% of which appear only once. General observations from the study: On re-exposure, the response was weaker but peaked faster, at day 5 versus 15.

This clonotype was seen a few times. The antigen is not known. J was trimmed by 0 bases and V by 2 bases; bases with no gene match: 3. The germline gives CDR1 MNHEY, CDR2 SVGAGI. The CDR3 contains 17 residues. The sample in question was PBMCs, obtained on the day of the yellow fever booster vaccination. J is TRBJ2-1 and V is TRBV6-5; TRBD2 aligns across 11 bases. The sequence was obtained from a man aged 30 to 45 who received the YFV17D yellow fever vaccine. This chain's CDR3 is CASSYDGTSGSYNEQFF. The CDR3 DNA follows: TGTGCCAGCAGTTACGATGGGACTAGCGGCTCCTACAATGAGCAGTTCTTC.